The 26 T cell receptor beta chains listed next were all sequenced from one sample in a study of CD8 T cells in Susac syndrome. Reverse transcription used roughly 0.45 to 1 ug RNA and random hexamers. Via MiXCR, TCRdb re-called the immunoSEQ multiplex PCR reads, giving one row per CDR3 protein. In the table there are some 180,000 distinct CDR3 sequences, roughly 95% of which are singletons. The sequenced sample consisted of CD4+ T cells from PBMCs. These receptors were obtained from a human donor in good health.

The rearrangement links TRBV3-1 to TRBJ1-2; tentatively, D is TRBD1 (5 bases). Trimming pared 0 bases from V and 2 bases from J, leaving 7 bases between. The CDR3 covers 14 residues. CDR1 and CDR2 (germline): LGHDT, YNNKEL (reference sequence). The CDR3 DNA follows: TGTGCCAGCAGCCAAGAGGGGCGGAACTATGGCTACACCTTC. It translates to CASSQEGRNYGYTF.

The chain links TRBV9 to TRBJ1-1; 7 bases align to TRBD1. CDR1 and CDR2 from the germline V gene are SGDLS and YYNGEE. The CDR3 consists of 13 residues. Trimming removed 4 bases from V and 7 bases from J; junction bases left unmatched: 7. CDR3 bases: TGTGCCAGCAGCCAAGGACAGGCCGATGAAGCTTTCTTT. The encoded protein is CASSQGQADEAFF.

This clonotype was observed once. The chain joins TRBV15 to TRBJ2-3; 12 bases are shared with TRBD2. Germline trimming cut 0 bases from V and 4 bases from J; bases unmatched to any gene: 2. Germline CDR1 and CDR2: LNHNV and YYDKDF (reference sequence). This CDR3 has 16 residues. The CDR3 loop reads CATSRDRLAGADTQYF. For the CDR3, the DNA is TGTGCCACCAGCAGAGATCGACTAGCGGGAGCAGATACGCAGTATTTT. Variable domain in full (rest from reference TRBV15 and TRBJ2-3): DAMVIQNPRYQVTQFGKPVTLSCSQTLNHNVMYWYQQKSSQAPKLLFHYYDKDFNNEADTPDNFQSRRPNTSFCFLDIRSPGLGDTAMYLCATSRDRLAGADTQYFGPGTRLTVL.

The chain combines TRBV29-1 with TRBJ1-1; 9 positions match TRBD1. This CDR3 is 15 amino acids long. The germline V gene encodes CDR1 SQVTM and CDR2 ANQGSEA. The trim removed 4 bases at V and 0 bases at J, leaving 6 bases unmatched. DNA for the CDR3: TGCAGCGTTGTAGGGGACAGGGAATTGAACACTGAAGCTTTCTTT. This encodes CSVVGDRELNTEAFF.

The chain uses TRBV20-1 and TRBJ1-4, with 9 bases fitting TRBD1. V dropped 5 bases and J dropped 7; count of bases not matched to a gene: 5. This CDR3 region has 13 residues. CDR1 is DFQATT and CDR2 is SNEGSKA in the germline V gene (reference sequence). This CDR3 is CSARGTGTEKLFF. The DNA for the CDR3 is TGCAGTGCTCGCGGGACAGGGACTGAAAAACTGTTTTTT.

This chain links TRBV12-5 with TRBJ2-7, with D maybe TRBD1 (6 bases). The germline V gene encodes CDR1 LGHNT and CDR2 FRNRAP. The CDR3 is 15 amino acids. V lost 4 bases to trimming and J lost 6 bases, with 19 bases between them. CDR3 amino acids: CASGSDLQGNSEQYF. The CDR3, as DNA: TGTGCTAGTGGTTCCGACCTACAGGGAAATAGCGAGCAGTACTTC.

CDR3 sequence (DNA): TGTGCCAGCAGTTTTGGGGGTGGGGCAGATACGCAGTATTTT. It encodes CASSFGGGADTQYF. V and J are TRBV28 and TRBJ2-3; D tentatively reads TRBD1 or TRBD2 (5 bases each). Germline-derived CDR1 and CDR2 are MDHEN and SYDVKM. This CDR3 comprises 14 residues. Deletions cut 3 bases from V and 4 bases from J, with 11 bases between.

The chain is built from TRBV6-2 or TRBV6-3 and TRBJ1-1; no reliable D call. Germline V gene lookup returns CDR1 MNHEY and CDR2 SVGEGT. Trimming stripped 7 bases from V and 1 base from J, with 4 bases between. The CDR3 is made up of 11 amino acids. The CDR3 loop reads CASIKNTEAFF. As DNA, the CDR3 is TGTGCCAGCATCAAGAACACTGAAGCTTTCTTT.

The DNA of the CDR3 is TGTGCCTGGAGTGTGGGTGCCGGTCAGCCCCAGCATTTT. As protein: CAWSVGAGQPQHF. This chain joins TRBV30 and TRBJ1-5; D ambiguous. Germline V lookup: CDR1 GTSNPN, CDR2 SVGIG (reference sequence). With 0 bases removed from V and 6 bases from J, the gap between germline ends came to 9 bases. The CDR3 has 13 residues.

CDR3 protein: CASSWETQYF. CDR3 coding DNA: TGTGCCAGCAGCTGGGAGACCCAGTACTTC. The chain joins TRBV7-9 to TRBJ2-5; D not resolved. Per the germline V gene, CDR1 is SEHNR and CDR2 is FQNEAQ (reference sequence). The length of the CDR3 is 10 residues. The V end was cut by 4 bases, the J end by 5 bases, with 2 bases between.

The rearrangement joins TRBV19 to TRBJ1-2, with TRBD1 identical over 7 bases. This CDR3 has 12 residues. CDR1 is LNHDA, CDR2 SQIVND, per germline (reference sequence). V dropped 4 bases and J dropped 7; count of bases not matched to a gene: 3. The CDR3 sequence: CASSTGTVGYTF. CDR3 DNA sequence: TGTGCCAGTAGTACCGGGACAGTTGGCTACACCTTC.

The CDR3 loop is CASSHVLAGGPTGEQFF. Here the CDR3 DNA reads TGTGCCAGCAGCCATGTTTTAGCGGGAGGGCCGACTGGTGAGCAGTTCTTC. This sequence joins TRBV4-2 and TRBJ2-1; 11 bases are shared with TRBD2. The CDR3 totals 17 residues. Germline CDR1 is LGHNA and CDR2 is YNFKEQ. Unmatched junction bases numbered 13, after V lost 3 bases and J lost 9 bases.

The count of this clonotype is one. The chain uses TRBV12-3 or TRBV12-4 and TRBJ2-1; maybe TRBD2 (6 bases). Trimming left V 5 bases short and J 3 bases short, with 11 bases between. CDR3 length: 14 residues. CDR3 DNA: TGTGCCAGCAGTCCGACTAGAAACTACAATGAGCAGTTCTTC. It specifies CASSPTRNYNEQFF.

The chain links TRBV30 to TRBJ2-7; D not certain. Trimming cost V 2 bases and J 5 bases, with 13 bases left between them. The CDR3 contains 13 residues. Germline assignment: CDR1 GTSNPN and CDR2 SVGIG (reference sequence). In nucleotides, the CDR3 is TGTGCCTGGAGTTCCAACCCCGAGGACGAGCAGTACTTC. Translated: CAWSSNPEDEQYF.

This chain connects TRBV18 to TRBJ2-2, with D possibly being TRBD1 or TRBD2 (6 bases each). The CDR3 runs to 15 residues. Trimming removed 0 bases from V and 5 bases from J, with 10 bases in between. Germline V gene sequence: CDR1 KGHSH, CDR2 LQKENI. This CDR3 reads CASSPPGGWTGELFF. CDR3 DNA: TGTGCCAGCTCACCACCCGGGGGCTGGACCGGGGAGCTGTTTTTT.

This rearrangement joins TRBV7-8 to TRBJ2-7; D perhaps matches TRBD1 (5 bases). Trimming shortened V by 5 bases and J by 0 bases, and 14 bases separated the two germline ends. This CDR3 region has 15 residues. Per germline, CDR1 SGHVS and CDR2 FQNEAQ. The CDR3 spells CASSHTWGLSYEQYF. The CDR3 DNA reads as TGTGCCAGCAGCCACACGTGGGGCCTCTCCTACGAGCAGTACTTC.

V usage is TRBV4-2 and J usage is TRBJ2-3; 7 bases agree with TRBD2. Germline CDR1 and CDR2: LGHNA and YNFKEQ. The CDR3 is made up of 17 amino acids. V dropped 0 bases and J dropped 3; count of bases not matched to a gene: 9. The CDR3 loop reads CASSQDGGGRRTDTQYF. CDR3 bases: TGTGCCAGCAGCCAAGACGGTGGCGGGAGACGGACAGATACGCAGTATTTT.

J is TRBJ2-5 and V is TRBV4-2; D possibly corresponds to TRBD2 (5 bases). Trimming pared 0 bases from V and 8 bases from J, leaving 7 bases between. CDR3 length equals 12 residues. Germline values: CDR1 LGHNA, CDR2 YNFKEQ. The CDR3 protein is CASSQDGRTQYF. CDR3 nucleotide sequence: TGTGCCAGCAGCCAAGATGGGAGAACCCAGTACTTC.

V and J are TRBV7-3 and TRBJ2-1, with 15 bases identical to TRBD2. CDR3 length: 14 amino acids. Trimming at V came to 4 bases and at J to 9 bases, leaving 1 base not matched to a gene. Germline values: CDR1 SGHTA, CDR2 FQGTGA. The CDR3 loop is CASSWGLAGGEQFF. Written as DNA, the CDR3 is TGTGCCAGCAGCTGGGGACTAGCGGGAGGTGAGCAGTTCTTC.

The gene calls are TRBV7-2 and TRBJ2-1; no definite D call. In germline, CDR1 is SGHTA, CDR2 FQGNSA. The CDR3 is 13 residues long. The V gene lost 1 base and the J gene lost 6 bases, with 7 bases spanning the gap. The CDR3 protein is CASSLDWGNEQFF. Here the CDR3 DNA reads TGTGCCAGCAGCTTAGATTGGGGCAATGAGCAGTTCTTC. The full variable domain, with the rest looked up from reference TRBV7-2 and TRBJ2-1, is GAGVSQSPSNKVTEKGKDVELRCDPISGHTALYWYRQSLGQGLEFLIYFQGNSAPDKSGLPSDRFSAERTGGSVSTLTIQRTQQEDSAVYLCASSLDWGNEQFFGPGTRLTVL.

The chain recombines TRBV27 with TRBJ2-3, with unresolved D. With 4 bases removed from V and 1 base from J, the gap between germline ends came to 18 bases. CDR1 is MNHEY and CDR2 is SMNVEV in the germline V gene (reference sequence). This CDR3 region has 17 residues. CDR3 nucleotide sequence: TGTGCCAGCAGTTCACCGACTGCTTTGTTGGGCACAGATACGCAGTATTTT. This translates into CASSSPTALLGTDTQYF.

This clonotype has just one count. The chain recombines TRBV4-1 with TRBJ2-7, with D possibly matching TRBD2 (6 bases). V lost 0 bases to trimming and J lost 4 bases, with 13 bases between them. CDR3 length: 15 amino acids. From germline, CDR1 is MGHRA and CDR2 YSYEKL. CDR3 in amino acids: CASSQDAGSRYEQYF. DNA of the CDR3: TGCGCCAGCAGCCAAGATGCCGGGAGCAGATACGAGCAGTACTTC.

J is TRBJ1-3 and V is TRBV12-3 or TRBV12-4; D possibly corresponds to TRBD1 (5 bases). Trimming stripped 6 bases from V and 0 bases from J, with 12 bases between. There are 15 residues in the CDR3. The CDR3 region has the DNA TGTGCCAGCAGACGACAGCTACACTCTGGAAACACCATATATTTT. Amino acids: CASRRQLHSGNTIYF.

This clonotype has only one observation. The V and J genes are TRBV5-1 and TRBJ2-5, with D tentatively TRBD1 (5 bases). Trimming stripped 4 bases from V and 0 bases from J, with 10 bases between. Germline-derived CDR1 and CDR2 are SGHRS and YFSETQ. The CDR3 spans 14 residues. CDR3 loop: CASSPDMYQETQYF. In DNA, the CDR3 is TGCGCCAGCAGCCCGGACATGTACCAAGAGACCCAGTACTTC.

V is TRBV7-3 and J is TRBJ1-2; 7 nucleotides match TRBD1. The CDR3 has 16 amino acids. The germline gives CDR1 SGHTA, CDR2 FQGTGA. V was clipped by 1 base and J by 6 bases; unmatched bases: 11. This CDR3 reads CASSLIPTDRVDGYTF. The CDR3 DNA is TGTGCCAGCAGCTTAATCCCCACTGACAGGGTTGATGGCTACACCTTC.

This clonotype was seen just once. The chain joins TRBV27 to TRBJ2-2; 7 bases are a match to TRBD1. CDR3 size: 16 residues. V lost 2 bases to trimming and J lost 4 bases; unmatched junction nucleotides: 7. Germline V lookup: CDR1 MNHEY, CDR2 SMNVEV (reference sequence). The CDR3 DNA is TGTGCCAGCAGTTTACCGGGACAGATAACCACCGGGGAGCTGTTTTTT. Translating gives CASSLPGQITTGELFF.